This T cell receptor beta chain was sequenced in a study of T cells in Graves' hyperthyroidism and ophthalmopathy. Study-wide points: Blood held most thyroid clonotypes expanded above 0.001 frequency. Model-based prediction identified ophthalmopathy a median 6.5 months prior to its onset.

On this clonotype itself: Its target is not known.

After removal of 5 bases from V and 3 bases from J, the junction contained 10 bases not matched to a gene. This CDR3 spans 16 amino acids. In germline, CDR1 is SGHRS, CDR2 YFSETQ. Newly diagnosed hyperthyroidism patients aged 18 to 65 years had disease lasting under 2 months. Amplification of TCR beta CDR3 regions used RNA as the template. An initial round of RT-PCR targeting the TCR CDR3 relied on the HTBI primer set. Each CDR3 protein is one row after TCRdb ran MiXCR on the multiplex PCR reads. The sample records 600,000 or so distinct CDR3 sequences, roughly 46% being singletons. The sequence was obtained from a woman aged 18-30 years with Graves' hyperthyroidism. This chain links TRBV5-1 with TRBJ2-5; 10 positions agree with TRBD1. Input material: peripheral blood or thyroid tissue (not recorded which). CDR3 DNA: TGCGCCAGCAGGAGCTCAGGGGACAGGGGAAAAGAGACCCAGTACTTC. Protein product: CASRSSGDRGKETQYF.